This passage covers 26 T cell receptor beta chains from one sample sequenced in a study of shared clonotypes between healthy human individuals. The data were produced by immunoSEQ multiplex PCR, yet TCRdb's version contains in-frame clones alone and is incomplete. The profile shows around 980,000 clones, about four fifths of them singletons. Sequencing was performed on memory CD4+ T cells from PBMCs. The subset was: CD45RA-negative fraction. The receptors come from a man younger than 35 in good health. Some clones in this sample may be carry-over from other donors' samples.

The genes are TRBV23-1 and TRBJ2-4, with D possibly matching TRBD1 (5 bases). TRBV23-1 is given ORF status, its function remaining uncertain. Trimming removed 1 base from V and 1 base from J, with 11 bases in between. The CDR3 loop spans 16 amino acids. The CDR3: CASSQYRLGAKNIQYF. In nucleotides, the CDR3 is TGCGCCAGCAGTCAATACAGGCTTGGGGCCAAAAACATTCAGTACTTC.

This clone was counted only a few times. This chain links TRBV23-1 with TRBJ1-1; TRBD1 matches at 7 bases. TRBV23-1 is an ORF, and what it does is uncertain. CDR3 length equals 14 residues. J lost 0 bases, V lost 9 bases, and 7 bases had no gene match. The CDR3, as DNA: TGCGCCAGGGGGTACAGGGGCATGAACACTGAAGCTTTCTTT. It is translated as CARGYRGMNTEAFF.

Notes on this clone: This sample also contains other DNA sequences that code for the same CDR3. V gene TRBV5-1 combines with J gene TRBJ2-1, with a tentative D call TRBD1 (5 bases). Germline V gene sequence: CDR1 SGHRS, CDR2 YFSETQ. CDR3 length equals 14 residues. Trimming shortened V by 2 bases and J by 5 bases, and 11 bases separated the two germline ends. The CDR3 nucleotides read TGCGCCAGCAGCTTAAGGGGCGACGACAATGAGCAGTTCTTC. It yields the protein CASSLRGDDNEQFF. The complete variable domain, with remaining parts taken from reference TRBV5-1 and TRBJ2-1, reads KAGVTQTPRYLIKTRGQQVTLSCSPISGHRSVSWYQQTPGQGLQFLFEYFSETQRNKGNFPGRFSGRQFSNSRSEMNVSTLELGDSALYLCASSLRGDDNEQFFGPGTRLTVL.

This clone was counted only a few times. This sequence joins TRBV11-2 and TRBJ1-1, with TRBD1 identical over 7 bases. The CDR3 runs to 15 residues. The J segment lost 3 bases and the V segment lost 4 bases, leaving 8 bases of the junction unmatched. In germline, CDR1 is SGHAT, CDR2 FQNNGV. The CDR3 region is CASSSLQGLHTEAFF. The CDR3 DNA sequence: TGTGCCAGCAGCTCGTTACAGGGGCTCCACACTGAAGCTTTCTTT. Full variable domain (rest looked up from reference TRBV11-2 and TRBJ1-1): EAGVAQSPRYKIIEKRQSVAFWCNPISGHATLYWYQQILGQGPKLLIQFQNNGVVDDSQLPKDRFSAERLKGVDSTLKIQPAKLEDSAVYLCASSSLQGLHTEAFFGQGTRLTVV.

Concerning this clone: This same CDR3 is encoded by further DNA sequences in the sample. In DNA, the CDR3 is TGTGCCAGCAGCGTAGACAGAGGCACAGATACGCAGTATTTT. Amino acids: CASSVDRGTDTQYF. This sequence joins TRBV9 and TRBJ2-3, with D hard to call. This CDR3 has 14 amino acids. V lost 0 bases and J lost 1, with 6 bases in between. From germline, CDR1 is SGDLS and CDR2 YYNGEE.

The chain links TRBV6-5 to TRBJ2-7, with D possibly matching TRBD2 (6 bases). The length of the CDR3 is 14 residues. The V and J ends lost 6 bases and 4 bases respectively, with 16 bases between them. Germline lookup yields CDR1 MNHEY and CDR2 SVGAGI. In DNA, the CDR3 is TGTGCCAGCAGGGGACCACGGGGGATATACGAGCAGTACTTC. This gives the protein CASRGPRGIYEQYF.

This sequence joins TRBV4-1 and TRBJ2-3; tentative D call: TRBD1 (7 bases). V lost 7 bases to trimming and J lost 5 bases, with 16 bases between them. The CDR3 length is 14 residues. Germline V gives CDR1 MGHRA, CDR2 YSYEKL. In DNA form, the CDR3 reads TGCGCCAGCACCGAACAGGGGCGGGGAGATACGCAGTATTTT. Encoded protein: CASTEQGRGDTQYF.

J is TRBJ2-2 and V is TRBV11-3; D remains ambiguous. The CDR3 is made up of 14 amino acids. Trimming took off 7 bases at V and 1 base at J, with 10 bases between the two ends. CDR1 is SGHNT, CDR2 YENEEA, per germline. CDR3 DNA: TGTGCCAGCATGTGGGGTGGGAACACCGGGGAGCTGTTTTTT. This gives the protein CASMWGGNTGELFF.

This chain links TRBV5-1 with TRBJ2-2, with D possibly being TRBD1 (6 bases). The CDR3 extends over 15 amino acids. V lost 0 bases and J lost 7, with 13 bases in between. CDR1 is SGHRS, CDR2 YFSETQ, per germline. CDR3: CASSLGVGASGELFF. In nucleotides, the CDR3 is TGCGCCAGCAGCTTGGGTGTGGGGGCCAGCGGGGAGCTGTTTTTT.

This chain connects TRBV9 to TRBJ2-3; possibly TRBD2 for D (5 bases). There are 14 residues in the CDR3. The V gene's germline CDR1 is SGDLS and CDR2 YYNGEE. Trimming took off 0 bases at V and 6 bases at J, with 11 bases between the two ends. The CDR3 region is CASSVGGSEDTQYF. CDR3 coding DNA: TGTGCCAGCAGCGTAGGTGGGAGCGAGGATACGCAGTATTTT.

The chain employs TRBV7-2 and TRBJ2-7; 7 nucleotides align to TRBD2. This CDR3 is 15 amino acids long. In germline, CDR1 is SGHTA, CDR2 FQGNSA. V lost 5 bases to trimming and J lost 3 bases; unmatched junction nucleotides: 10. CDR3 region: CASSQSAGSYYEQYF. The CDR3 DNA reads TGTGCCAGCAGCCAATCAGCGGGATCCTACTACGAGCAGTACTTC. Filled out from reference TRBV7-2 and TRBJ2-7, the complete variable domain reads GAGVSQSPSNKVTEKGKDVELRCDPISGHTALYWYRQSLGQGLEFLIYFQGNSAPDKSGLPSDRFSAERTGGSVSTLTIQRTQQEDSAVYLCASSQSAGSYYEQYFGPGTRLTVT.

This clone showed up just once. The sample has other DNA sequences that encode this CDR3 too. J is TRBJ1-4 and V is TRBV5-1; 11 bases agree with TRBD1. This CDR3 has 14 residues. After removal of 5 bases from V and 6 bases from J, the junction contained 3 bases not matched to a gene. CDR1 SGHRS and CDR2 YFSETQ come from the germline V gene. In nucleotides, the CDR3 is TGCGCCAGCAGTCCGGGACAGGGGGATGAAAAACTGTTTTTT. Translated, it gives CASSPGQGDEKLFF.

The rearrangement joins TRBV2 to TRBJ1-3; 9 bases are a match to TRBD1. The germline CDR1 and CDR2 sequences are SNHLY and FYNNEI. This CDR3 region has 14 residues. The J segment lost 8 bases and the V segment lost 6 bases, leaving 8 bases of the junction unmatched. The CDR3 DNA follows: TGTGCCAGCAGACTTACGGACAGGGGTGACACCATATATTTT. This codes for CASRLTDRGDTIYF.

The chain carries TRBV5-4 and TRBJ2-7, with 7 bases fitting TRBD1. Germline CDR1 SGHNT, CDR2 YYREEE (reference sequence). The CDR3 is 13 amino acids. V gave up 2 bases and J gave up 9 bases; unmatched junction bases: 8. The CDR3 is CASSFRTGIAQYF. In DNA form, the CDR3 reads TGTGCCAGCAGCTTCCGGACAGGTATTGCGCAGTACTTC.

DNA for the CDR3: TGTGCCAGCAGCTTAGCTATGCGGGTGTCGGGCGGGGAGCTGTTTTTT. Its protein product is CASSLAMRVSGGELFF. This chain joins TRBV7-2 and TRBJ2-2; D is perhaps TRBD2 (5 bases). Deletions cut 0 bases from V and 7 bases from J, with 15 bases between. The CDR3 has 16 amino acids. Germline CDR1 SGHTA, CDR2 FQGNSA.

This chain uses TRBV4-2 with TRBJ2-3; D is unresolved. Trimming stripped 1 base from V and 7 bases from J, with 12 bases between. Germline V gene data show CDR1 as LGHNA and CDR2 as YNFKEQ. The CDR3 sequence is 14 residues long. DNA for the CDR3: TGTGCCAGCAGCCAAGGCTTGGGGATAAATACGCAGTATTTT. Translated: CASSQGLGINTQYF.

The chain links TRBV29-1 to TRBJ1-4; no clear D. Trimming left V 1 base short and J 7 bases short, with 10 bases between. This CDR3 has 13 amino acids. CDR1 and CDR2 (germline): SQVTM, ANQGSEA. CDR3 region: CSVEGQSIEKLFF. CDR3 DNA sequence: TGCAGCGTTGAAGGCCAGAGTATTGAAAAACTGTTTTTT.

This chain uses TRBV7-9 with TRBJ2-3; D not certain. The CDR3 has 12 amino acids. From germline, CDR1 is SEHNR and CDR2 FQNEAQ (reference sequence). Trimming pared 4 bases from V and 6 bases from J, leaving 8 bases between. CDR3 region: CASSYSFDTQYF. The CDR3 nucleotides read TGTGCCAGCAGCTACTCTTTCGATACGCAGTATTTT.

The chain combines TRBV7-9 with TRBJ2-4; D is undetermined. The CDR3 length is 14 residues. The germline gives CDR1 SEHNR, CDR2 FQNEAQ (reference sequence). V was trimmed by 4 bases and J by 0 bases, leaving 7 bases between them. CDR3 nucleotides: TGTGCCAGCAGCTCTGGGGTAGCCAAAAACATTCAGTACTTC. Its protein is CASSSGVAKNIQYF.

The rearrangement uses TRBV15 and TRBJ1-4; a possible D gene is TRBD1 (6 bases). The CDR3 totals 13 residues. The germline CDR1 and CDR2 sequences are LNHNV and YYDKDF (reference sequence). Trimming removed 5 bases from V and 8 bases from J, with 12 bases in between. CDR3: CATSRGAGEKLFF. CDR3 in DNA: TGTGCCACCAGCCGGGGGGCTGGAGAAAAACTGTTTTTT.

This CDR3 reads CASSLARREETQYF. DNA of the CDR3: TGTGCCAGCAGCTTGGCGAGAAGAGAAGAGACCCAGTACTTC. The chain employs TRBV7-9 and TRBJ2-7; no clear D. TRBJ2-5 matches the DNA end more closely, so the J call is doubtful. CDR3 length equals 14 residues. The V gene's germline CDR1 is SEHNR and CDR2 FQNEAQ (reference sequence).

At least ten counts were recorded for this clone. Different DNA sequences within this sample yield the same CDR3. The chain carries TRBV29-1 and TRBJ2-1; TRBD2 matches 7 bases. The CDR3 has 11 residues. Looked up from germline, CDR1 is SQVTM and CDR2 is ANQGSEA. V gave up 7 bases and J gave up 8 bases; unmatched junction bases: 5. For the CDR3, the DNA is TGCAGCGGGACTAGTATGGATGAGCAGTTCTTC. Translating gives CSGTSMDEQFF.

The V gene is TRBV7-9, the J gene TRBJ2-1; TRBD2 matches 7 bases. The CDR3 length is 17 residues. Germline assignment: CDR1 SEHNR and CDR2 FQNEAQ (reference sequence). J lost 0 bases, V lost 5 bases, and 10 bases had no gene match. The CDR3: CASSILISGLSYNEQFF. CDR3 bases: TGTGCCAGCAGCATACTTATTAGCGGGCTCTCCTACAATGAGCAGTTCTTC. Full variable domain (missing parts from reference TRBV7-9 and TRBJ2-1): DTGVSQNPRHKITKRGQNVTFRCDPISEHNRLYWYRQTLGQGPEFLTYFQNEAQLEKSRLLSDRFSAERPKGSFSTLEIQRTEQGDSAMYLCASSILISGLSYNEQFFGPGTRLTVL.

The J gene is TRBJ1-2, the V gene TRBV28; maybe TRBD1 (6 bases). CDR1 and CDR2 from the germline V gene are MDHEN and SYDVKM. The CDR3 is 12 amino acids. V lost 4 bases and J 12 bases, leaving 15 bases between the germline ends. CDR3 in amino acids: CASSSPRGYNTF. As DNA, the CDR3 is TGTGCCAGCAGTTCCCCCAGGGGATATAACACCTTC.

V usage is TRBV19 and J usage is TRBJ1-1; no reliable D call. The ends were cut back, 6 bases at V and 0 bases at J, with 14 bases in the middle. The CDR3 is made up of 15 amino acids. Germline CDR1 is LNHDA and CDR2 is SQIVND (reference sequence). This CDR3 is CASSSTISMNTEAFF. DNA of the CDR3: TGTGCCAGTAGCAGCACCATCTCGATGAACACTGAAGCTTTCTTT.

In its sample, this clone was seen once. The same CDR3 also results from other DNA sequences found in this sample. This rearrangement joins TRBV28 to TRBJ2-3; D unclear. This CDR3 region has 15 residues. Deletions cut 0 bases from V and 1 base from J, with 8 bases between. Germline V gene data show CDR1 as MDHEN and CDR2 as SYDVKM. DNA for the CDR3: TGTGCCAGCAGTTTATGGGACGGTGGCACAGATACGCAGTATTTT. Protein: CASSLWDGGTDTQYF.